What follows are 18 T cell receptor beta chains derived from one specimen sequenced in a study of CD8+CD57+ T cells in acquired aplastic anemia (dated by TCRdb to about 2018). The patients picked for sequencing were ones in whom flow cytometry had shown an expansion of CD8+CD57+ cells. Sequencer: Illumina HiSeq 2000. Genomic DNA was used as template for profiling of TCR beta VDJ combinations and CDR3 sequences. TCRdb cleaned the public reads at Q25 with fastp, built clones with MiXCR and kept in-frame beta chains. Identical CDR3 proteins give one entry, which carries the most common genes and DNA. The sample data list hundreds of thousands of distinct CDR3 sequences, and around 30% of these were observed just once. The top ten clones comprise 0.75% to 0.95% of the sample. Sequenced sample: sorted CD4+, CD8+, or CD8+CD57+ T cells (not recorded which) from PBMCs. The receptors were sampled from a human donor with aplastic anemia.

The CDR3 is CASSQLRNQPQHF. The CDR3 DNA sequence: TGTGCCAGCAGCCAATTACGGAATCAGCCCCAGCATTTT. The chain links TRBV3-1 to TRBJ1-5; D not resolved. The V end lost 2 bases, the J end lost 4 bases, and 6 bases lay between the germline ends. Per the germline V gene, CDR1 is LGHDT and CDR2 is YNNKEL (reference sequence). The CDR3 runs to 13 residues.

This clonotype was seen more than once but under ten times. The chain couples TRBV2 to TRBJ1-1; D is undetermined. Germline V gene sequence: CDR1 SNHLY, CDR2 FYNNEI. The CDR3 runs 13 residues. V shed 6 bases and J shed 0 bases, with 8 bases lying between them. CDR3 protein: CASSDILNTEAFF. CDR3 nucleotide sequence: TGTGCCAGCAGCGACATCCTGAACACTGAAGCTTTCTTT.

This clonotype has a handful of counts. This may be a read error, as it is one base from a much larger clone. The chain employs TRBV25-1 and TRBJ2-2; D remains unclear. The CDR3 spans 12 residues. The germline CDR1 and CDR2 sequences are MGHDK and SYGVNS. Trimming left V 3 bases short and J 3 bases short, with 2 bases between. CDR3 in DNA: TGTGCCAGCAGTGAGTACACCGGGGAGCTGTTTTTT. It specifies CASSEYTGELFF. The full variable domain, in which reference TRBV25-1 and TRBJ2-2 provide the parts outside the CDR3, is EADIYQTPRYLVIGTGKKITLECSQTMGHDKMYWYQQDPGMELHLIHYSYGVNSTEKGDLSSESTVSRIRTEHFPLTLESARPSHTSQYLCASSEYTGELFFGEGSRLTVL.

The chain recombines TRBV10-3 with TRBJ1-5, with TRBD1 as a possible D gene (5 bases). V was shortened by 6 bases and J by 5 bases, with 8 bases between the two germline ends. The CDR3 sequence is 12 residues long. Germline-derived CDR1 and CDR2 are ENHRY and SYGVKD. The CDR3, as DNA: TGTGCCATCAGCGCCAGGGATCAGCCCCAGCATTTT. It encodes CAISARDQPQHF.

The rearrangement links TRBV20-1 to TRBJ1-4; unclear D gene. Trimming cost V 0 bases and J 4 bases, with 9 bases left between them. Germline V CDR1 and CDR2: DFQATT, SNEGSKA (reference sequence). The CDR3 sequence is 14 residues long. CDR3 DNA: TGCAGTGCTAGAGATTTCCACCATAATGAAAAACTGTTTTTT. It codes for CSARDFHHNEKLFF.

Only a few counts were recorded for this clonotype. V gene TRBV12-3 or TRBV12-4 combines with J gene TRBJ1-2, with D possibly TRBD1 on 5 matching bases. The V end lost 1 base, the J end lost 2 bases, and 20 bases lay between the germline ends. The CDR3 runs to 18 residues. CDR3 sequence (DNA): TGTGCCAGCAGTTTAGTAGGGACGCTACCTTGGGGAAACTATGGCTACACCTTC. Its protein product is CASSLVGTLPWGNYGYTF.

This clonotype was found many times. A much more abundant neighbour one base away suggests this may be a read error. The gene calls are TRBV12-3 or TRBV12-4 and TRBJ2-5; D gene ambiguous. Trimming took off 6 bases at V and 2 bases at J, with 4 bases between the two ends. There are 11 residues in the CDR3. The CDR3 DNA reads as TGTGCCAGCAGGCAACAAGAGACCCAGTACTTC. As protein: CASRQQETQYF.

This clonotype was observed at least ten times. At one end the junction does not follow the germline gene, possibly because of a read error. This rearrangement joins TRBV7-2 to TRBJ2-7; D is unresolved. The CDR3 length is 13 residues. Germline CDR1 reads SGHTA; CDR2 reads FQGNSA. CDR3 protein: CASSLWTTYEQYF. CDR3 bases: TGCGCCAGCAGCCTTTGGACGACCTACGAGCAGTACTTC.

This clonotype has just one count. V usage is TRBV2 and J usage is TRBJ1-2; 7 bases align to TRBD1. Germline assignment: CDR1 SNHLY and CDR2 FYNNEI. This CDR3 contains 15 residues. V shed 3 bases and J 4 bases; nucleotides not matched to a gene: 8. The CDR3 DNA reads as TGTGCCAGCAGTGATACAGGGACAGACTCCTATGGCTACACCTTC. Protein sequence: CASSDTGTDSYGYTF.

This chain uses TRBV19 with TRBJ2-7; possibly TRBD1 or TRBD2 for D (5 bases each). The CDR3 covers 15 residues. Trimming left V 3 bases short and J 0 bases short, with 12 bases between. Germline V CDR1 and CDR2: LNHDA, SQIVND (reference sequence). CDR3 sequence (DNA): TGTGCCAGTAGTATTTATGAGGGGAGCTCCTACGAGCAGTACTTC. Translation gives CASSIYEGSSYEQYF.

The chain has TRBV5-4 and TRBJ2-1, with TRBD1 as a possible D gene (6 bases). Between the trimmed V and J ends, which lost 3 bases and 9 bases, there was a span of 22 bases. CDR1 and CDR2 from the germline V gene are SGHNT and YYREEE (reference sequence). This CDR3 has 16 amino acids. The CDR3 protein is CASSSSGTWAYGEQFF. CDR3 in DNA: TGTGCCAGCAGCTCATCCGGGACATGGGCGTACGGTGAGCAGTTCTTC.

At least ten counts were recorded for this clonotype. The genes are TRBV2 and TRBJ2-7; D not resolved. The CDR3 totals 15 residues. Deletions cut 5 bases from V and 2 bases from J, with 16 bases between. Germline CDR1 is SNHLY and CDR2 is FYNNEI. The CDR3 sequence is CASSLLFVGTYEQYF. The DNA of the CDR3 is TGTGCCAGCAGTCTCCTTTTTGTGGGAACCTACGAGCAGTACTTC.

This clonotype was observed at least ten times. This chain uses TRBV14 with TRBJ1-2; no definite D call. The CDR3 is 16 residues long. CDR1 and CDR2 (germline): SGHDN, FVKESK. The V gene lost 0 bases and the J gene lost 4 bases, with 15 bases spanning the gap. The CDR3 DNA sequence: TGTGCCAGCAGCCAAGATCTGTCCAGAGCGATCTATGGCTACACCTTC. This encodes CASSQDLSRAIYGYTF.

V and J are TRBV11-1 and TRBJ1-2; 9 bases agree with TRBD1. Germline CDR1 is SGHAT and CDR2 is FQDESV (reference sequence). The V segment lost 0 bases and the J segment 8 bases; nucleotides outside the gene matches: 10. The CDR3 extends over 16 amino acids. The CDR3, as DNA: TGTGCCAGCAGCTTAGCCACCGGGACAGGGACCGTCGGCTACACCTTC. It translates to CASSLATGTGTVGYTF.

The rearrangement links TRBV2 to TRBJ1-2, with D unresolved. The V end was cut by 7 bases, the J end by 5 bases, with 11 bases between. The germline gives CDR1 SNHLY, CDR2 FYNNEI. CDR3 length: 12 amino acids. CDR3 bases: TGTGCCAGCAAAGAGAGGGCTTATGGCTACACCTTC. This translates into CASKERAYGYTF.

The sample holds many counts of this clonotype. Written as DNA, the CDR3 is TGCGCCAGCAGCTTGGACAGGAATAGCAATCAGCCCCAGCATTTT. Residues: CASSLDRNSNQPQHF. The V call is TRBV5-1, the J call TRBJ1-5, with a weak D call TRBD1 (5 bases). The CDR3 is 15 residues long. Germline V lookup: CDR1 SGHRS, CDR2 YFSETQ. V was clipped by 0 bases and J by 0 bases, with 7 bases between them.

Only a few counts were recorded for this clonotype. The rearrangement links TRBV28 to TRBJ2-7; no firm D call. Deletions cut 6 bases from V and 5 bases from J, with 11 bases between. CDR3 length equals 12 residues. Germline V gene sequence: CDR1 MDHEN, CDR2 SYDVKM. CDR3 DNA sequence: TGTGCCAGCAGCCAAACCACCCACGAGCAGTACTTC. Translation gives CASSQTTHEQYF.

The chain couples TRBV27 to TRBJ1-2, with D possibly matching TRBD1 (5 bases). The CDR3 loop spans 15 amino acids. From germline, CDR1 is MNHEY and CDR2 SMNVEV (reference sequence). V was pared by 8 bases and J by 8 bases, with 24 bases between. The CDR3, as DNA: TGTGCCAGCTTTAAGTTTCCTGCCGAGGGGCACGGCTACACCTTC. This gives the protein CASFKFPAEGHGYTF.